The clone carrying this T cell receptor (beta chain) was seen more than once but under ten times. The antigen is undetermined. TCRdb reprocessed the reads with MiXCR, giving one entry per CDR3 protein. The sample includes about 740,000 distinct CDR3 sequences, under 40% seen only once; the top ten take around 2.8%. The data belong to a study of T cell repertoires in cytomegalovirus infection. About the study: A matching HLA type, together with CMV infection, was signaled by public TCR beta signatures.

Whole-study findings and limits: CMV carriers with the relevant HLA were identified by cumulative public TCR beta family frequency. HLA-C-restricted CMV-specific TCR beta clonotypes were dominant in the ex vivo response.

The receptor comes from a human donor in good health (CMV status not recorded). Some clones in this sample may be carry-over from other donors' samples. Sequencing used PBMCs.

DNA for the CDR3: TGTGCCAGCGCCGCGGGGGAGTGGTATGGCTACACCTTC. Amino acids: CASAAGEWYGYTF. The chain uses TRBV25-1 and TRBJ1-2; possible D gene TRBD1, 5 bases. V was clipped by 8 bases and J by 5 bases, with 15 bases between them. The CDR3 loop spans 13 amino acids. Per germline, CDR1 MGHDK and CDR2 SYGVNS.